What follows are 32 T cell receptor beta chains derived from one specimen sequenced in a study of blood T cell repertoires in COVID-19 (TCRdb year 2020). Library preparation was by the immunoSEQ multiplex PCR assay. TCRdb re-hosts the immuneACCESS table, in-frame sequences only. Its copies lack some clones; in the studies checked, an unresolved V gene accounts for under half of them, and the cause for the rest is not known. The sample table holds roughly 59,000 clones, of which 78% were seen once. The ten largest make up roughly 13% of the sample. The source material was peripheral blood. These receptors were obtained from an elderly man with acute or convalescent COVID-19.

The V gene is TRBV5-1, the J gene TRBJ2-2, with D unclear. Germline CDR1 is SGHRS and CDR2 is YFSETQ. V lost 2 bases, J lost 1 base, and 6 bases lay in between. The CDR3 loop spans 14 amino acids. CDR3 protein: CASSFLENTGELFF. The CDR3 DNA reads as TGCGCCAGCAGCTTTTTAGAGAACACCGGGGAGCTGTTTTTT.

This clone was seen a handful of times. This rearrangement joins TRBV6-5 to TRBJ1-5; 10 nucleotides match TRBD1. V lost 5 bases, J lost 2 bases, and 3 bases stayed unmatched. The CDR3 is 15 residues long. Germline-derived CDR1 and CDR2 are MNHEY and SVGAGI. CDR3 sequence: CASSTGTGGNQPQHF. CDR3 nucleotide sequence: TGTGCCAGCAGTACCGGGACAGGGGGCAATCAGCCCCAGCATTTT.

This clone was detected a few times. The chain has TRBV6-4 and TRBJ1-2; TRBD1 agrees at 7 bases. V dropped 4 bases and J dropped 4; count of bases not matched to a gene: 9. The germline V gene encodes CDR1 MRHNA and CDR2 SNTAGT. CDR3 length: 15 amino acids. The chain's CDR3 is CASSGQGVMVYGYTF. CDR3 DNA: TGTGCCAGCAGTGGCCAGGGGGTAATGGTCTATGGCTACACCTTC.

V gene TRBV28 combines with J gene TRBJ1-5, with D perhaps matching TRBD1 (5 bases). The CDR3 is made up of 17 amino acids. V lost 5 bases to trimming and J lost 3 bases, with 20 bases between them. Germline-derived CDR1 and CDR2 are MDHEN and SYDVKM. CDR3 sequence: CASSVPPRVRSNQPQHF. The CDR3 region has the DNA TGTGCCAGCAGTGTCCCCCCCAGGGTCCGATCCAATCAGCCCCAGCATTTT.

The chain joins TRBV6-1 to TRBJ1-2; tentatively, D is TRBD1 (6 bases). The CDR3 runs to 17 residues. In germline, CDR1 is MNHNS, CDR2 SASEGT. Trimming pared 2 bases from V and 4 bases from J, leaving 20 bases between. The CDR3 sequence is CASSETQTGRGTYGYTF. DNA for the CDR3: TGTGCCAGCAGTGAAACCCAGACAGGACGGGGAACCTATGGCTACACCTTC.

This clone has more than one count but fewer than ten. This chain uses TRBV28 with TRBJ2-2; 7 bases align to TRBD1. From germline, CDR1 is MDHEN and CDR2 SYDVKM. V was pared by 5 bases and J by 5 bases, with 14 bases of the junction left unmatched. This CDR3 comprises 17 residues. DNA for the CDR3: TGTGCCAGCAGTATCGAGACAGGGACCGGTGGGACCGGGGAGCTGTTTTTT. This gives the protein CASSIETGTGGTGELFF.

This clone occurred a few times. The V gene is TRBV11-2, the J gene TRBJ2-5; the match to TRBD2 covers 7 bases. The CDR3 is 15 residues long. Germline CDR1 SGHAT, CDR2 FQNNGV. The trim removed 5 bases at V and 5 bases at J, leaving 11 bases unmatched. The CDR3 loop reads CASSPRTSGGETQYF. CDR3 coding DNA: TGTGCCAGCAGCCCTCGGACTAGTGGGGGGGAGACCCAGTACTTC.

V is TRBV5-4 and J is TRBJ2-1; 12 positions match TRBD2. The CDR3 spans 16 residues. Germline V gene sequence: CDR1 SGHNT, CDR2 YYREEE (reference sequence). V lost 0 bases, J lost 8 bases, and 6 bases stayed unmatched. CDR3 in DNA: TGTGCCAGCAGCTTGGATCCTAGCGGGAGGGAGGATGAGCAGTTCTTC. Its translation is CASSLDPSGREDEQFF.

The genes are TRBV7-2 and TRBJ1-6; TRBD1 agrees at 12 bases. Germline CDR1 SGHTA, CDR2 FQGNSA. V dropped 1 base and J dropped 7; count of bases not matched to a gene: 11. This CDR3 is built from 19 residues. DNA of the CDR3: TGTGCCAGCAGCTTAGACCGGGACAGGGGGCGCGTAGCCAATTCACCCCTCCACTTT. It translates to CASSLDRDRGRVANSPLHF.

The chain is built from TRBV2 and TRBJ1-6, with 7 positions matching TRBD1. V was pared by 5 bases and J by 7 bases, with 5 bases of the junction left unmatched. This CDR3 contains 14 residues. Germline V gene sequence: CDR1 SNHLY, CDR2 FYNNEI. CDR3 in amino acids: CASSPDRLNSPLHF. The CDR3 nucleotides are TGTGCCAGCAGTCCGGACAGGTTGAATTCACCCCTCCACTTT.

This chain joins TRBV19 and TRBJ2-4, with TRBD1 identical over 7 bases. With V trimmed by 6 bases and J by 3 bases, 5 bases remained unmatched. Per the germline V gene, CDR1 is LNHDA and CDR2 is SQIVND (reference sequence). There are 14 residues in the CDR3. For the CDR3, the DNA is TGTGCCAGTAGCGAAGGGACAGACAAAAACATTCAGTACTTC. It encodes CASSEGTDKNIQYF.

This clone was seen a few times. The chain uses TRBV6-6 and TRBJ1-5; tentatively, D is TRBD1 (5 bases). Germline CDR1 reads MNHNY; CDR2 reads SVGAGI (reference sequence). Trimming took 7 bases from V and 0 from J, leaving 7 bases between them. This CDR3 has 13 amino acids. The CDR3 coding sequence is TGTGCCAGCATAAGGGGTAGCAATCAGCCCCAGCATTTT. Amino acid sequence: CASIRGSNQPQHF.

This chain joins TRBV24-1 and TRBJ2-2; the D is unclear. The V end lost 3 bases, the J end lost 0 bases, and 10 bases lay between the germline ends. Germline V gene sequence: CDR1 KGHDR, CDR2 SFDVKD. The CDR3 runs 16 residues. The CDR3 loop reads CATSDRWQANTGELFF. CDR3 nucleotides: TGTGCCACCAGTGATCGGTGGCAGGCGAACACCGGGGAGCTGTTTTTT.

J is TRBJ1-1 and V is TRBV5-1; the match to TRBD1 covers 9 bases. The CDR3 loop spans 15 amino acids. J lost 2 bases, V lost 3 bases, and 5 bases had no gene match. From germline, CDR1 is SGHRS and CDR2 YFSETQ. The CDR3 here is CASSWGDRDNTEAFF. CDR3 in DNA: TGCGCCAGCAGCTGGGGGGACAGGGACAACACTGAAGCTTTCTTT. Variable domain in full (rest from reference TRBV5-1 and TRBJ1-1): KAGVTQTPRYLIKTRGQQVTLSCSPISGHRSVSWYQQTPGQGLQFLFEYFSETQRNKGNFPGRFSGRQFSNSRSEMNVSTLELGDSALYLCASSWGDRDNTEAFFGQGTRLTVV.

The chain recombines TRBV7-8 with TRBJ2-3, with a tentative D call TRBD2 (7 bases). The CDR3 spans 15 residues. Germline loops: CDR1 SGHVS, CDR2 FQNEAQ. With 4 bases removed from V and 7 bases from J, the gap between germline ends came to 18 bases. The CDR3 spells CASSSQAGASNTQYF. The DNA for the CDR3 is TGTGCCAGCAGCTCTCAGGCGGGGGCGTCGAATACGCAGTATTTT.

The chain employs TRBV5-1 and TRBJ1-1; no reliable D call. CDR1 and CDR2 (germline): SGHRS, YFSETQ. This CDR3 region has 14 residues. Trimming removed 0 bases at V and 2 bases at J, with 8 bases between. For the CDR3, the DNA is TGCGCCAGCAGCTTGGGAGACATCAACACTGAAGCTTTCTTT. This sequence encodes CASSLGDINTEAFF. The whole variable domain, filled in from reference TRBV5-1 and TRBJ1-1, reads KAGVTQTPRYLIKTRGQQVTLSCSPISGHRSVSWYQQTPGQGLQFLFEYFSETQRNKGNFPGRFSGRQFSNSRSEMNVSTLELGDSALYLCASSLGDINTEAFFGQGTRLTVV.

The chain employs TRBV6-5 and TRBJ1-2; D ambiguous. Deletions cut 0 bases from V and 0 bases from J, with 8 bases between. This CDR3 is 15 amino acids long. Germline loops: CDR1 MNHEY, CDR2 SVGAGI. This CDR3 reads CASSYSSTANYGYTF. The DNA for the CDR3 is TGTGCCAGCAGTTACTCTTCCACAGCTAACTATGGCTACACCTTC.

The V and J genes are TRBV13 and TRBJ1-1, with 7 bases lining up with TRBD1. The CDR3 extends over 12 amino acids. CDR1 PRHDT and CDR2 FYEKMQ come from the germline V gene (reference sequence). After removal of 5 bases from V and 6 bases from J, the junction contained 3 bases not matched to a gene. In DNA form, the CDR3 reads TGTGCCAGCAGCCAGGGGGTTGCTGAAGCTTTCTTT. This codes for CASSQGVAEAFF.

The J gene is TRBJ2-3, the V gene TRBV5-1, with D perhaps matching TRBD2 (6 bases). The V end was cut by 4 bases, the J end by 0 bases, with 18 bases between. The CDR3 loop spans 17 amino acids. Per germline, CDR1 SGHRS and CDR2 YFSETQ. The DNA for the CDR3 is TGCGCCAGCAGCCGGGACGCGGGGATTCGGAGCACAGATACGCAGTATTTT. Amino acid sequence: CASSRDAGIRSTDTQYF.

V and J are TRBV5-4 and TRBJ2-7, with 7 bases lining up with TRBD1. This CDR3 spans 13 amino acids. The V gene's germline CDR1 is SGHNT and CDR2 YYREEE (reference sequence). V lost 3 bases to trimming and J lost 4 bases; unmatched junction nucleotides: 4. Written as DNA, the CDR3 is TGTGCCAGCAGCTCCGGGACAGCTTACGAGCAGTACTTC. Translating it yields CASSSGTAYEQYF.

The genes are TRBV25-1 and TRBJ2-2; possibly TRBD1 for D (6 bases). The CDR3 totals 13 residues. V lost 6 bases, J lost 4 bases, and 9 bases lay in between. Germline assignment: CDR1 MGHDK and CDR2 SYGVNS. The CDR3: CASSRDITGELFF. The CDR3 DNA is TGTGCCAGCAGCCGGGACATCACCGGGGAGCTGTTTTTT.

The DNA of the CDR3 is TGTGCCAGCAACGCGGGATCCTACAATGAGCAGTTCTTC. Translation: CASNAGSYNEQFF. The rearrangement links TRBV2 to TRBJ2-1, with D possibly TRBD2 on 6 matching bases. The CDR3 length is 13 residues. Germline CDR1 is SNHLY and CDR2 is FYNNEI. V lost 7 bases, J lost 1 base, and 8 bases lay in between. Together with reference TRBV2 and TRBJ2-1, the CDR3 gives the full variable domain: EPEVTQTPSHQVTQMGQEVILRCVPISNHLYFYWYRQILGQKVEFLVSFYNNEISEKSEIFDDQFSVERPDGSNFTLKIRSTKLEDSAMYFCASNAGSYNEQFFGPGTRLTVL.

The rearrangement links TRBV10-3 to TRBJ2-4, with 7 bases lining up with TRBD1. The CDR3 extends over 12 amino acids. Trimming at V came to 6 bases and at J to 7 bases, leaving 3 bases not matched to a gene. Germline loops: CDR1 ENHRY, CDR2 SYGVKD. The CDR3 bases are TGTGCCATCAGCCCGACAGGGAACATTCAGTACTTC. It is translated as CAISPTGNIQYF.

The gene calls are TRBV6-2 or TRBV6-3 and TRBJ1-2; D unresolved. The CDR3 has 12 amino acids. Germline values: CDR1 MNHEY, CDR2 SVGEGT. The V and J ends lost 3 bases and 4 bases respectively, with 6 bases between them. CDR3 sequence (DNA): TGTGCCAGCAGTTATGGGAGCTATGGCTACACCTTC. Amino acids: CASSYGSYGYTF.

The chain is built from TRBV25-1 and TRBJ1-4; no clear D gene. CDR3 length equals 15 residues. Between the trimmed V and J ends, which lost 1 base and 7 bases, there was a span of 13 bases. The germline V gene has CDR1 MGHDK and CDR2 SYGVNS. The CDR3 loop reads CASSESTPGGEKLFF. The CDR3 DNA reads TGTGCCAGCAGTGAATCGACCCCCGGCGGTGAAAAACTGTTTTTT.

The genes are TRBV5-6 and TRBJ1-2, with 8 bases aligning to TRBD1. CDR1 and CDR2 from the germline V gene are SGHDT and YYEEEE. The CDR3 runs to 15 residues. Losses at the gene ends were 3 bases for V and 8 bases for J; bases not matched to a gene: 12. The CDR3 spells CASSSWSQGARGYTF. The CDR3 coding sequence is TGTGCCAGCAGCTCGTGGAGCCAGGGGGCGCGGGGCTACACCTTC.

The chain combines TRBV19 with TRBJ1-5; TRBD1 agrees at 7 bases. Germline assignment: CDR1 LNHDA and CDR2 SQIVND (reference sequence). This CDR3 is 15 amino acids long. With 5 bases clipped from V and 4 bases from J, the junction kept 8 bases outside the gene matches. CDR3 protein: CASSFPTGNNQPQHF. The CDR3, as DNA: TGTGCCAGTAGTTTTCCGACAGGGAATAATCAGCCCCAGCATTTT. The full variable domain, rest sourced from reference TRBV19 and TRBJ1-5, is DGGITQSPKYLFRKEGQNVTLSCEQNLNHDAMYWYRQDPGQGLRLIYYSQIVNDFQKGDIAEGYSVSREKKESFPLTVTSAQKNPTAFYLCASSFPTGNNQPQHFGDGTRLSIL.

This clone was counted between two and nine times. A single base separates this from a much larger clone, so it may be a read error. This sequence joins TRBV5-1 and TRBJ1-1, with TRBD1 identical over 9 bases. The CDR3 sequence is 13 residues long. Germline CDR1 SGHRS, CDR2 YFSETQ. After removal of 4 bases from V and 4 bases from J, the junction contained 2 bases not matched to a gene. The CDR3 nucleotides are TGCGCCAGCAGCCCGGACAGGGGCACTGAAGCTTTCTTT. It codes for CASSPDRGTEAFF.

This clone has only a few counts. The chain is built from TRBV24-1 and TRBJ2-1; no clear D. CDR1 and CDR2 from the germline V gene are KGHDR and SFDVKD. CDR3 length: 15 amino acids. V lost 5 bases and J 7 bases, leaving 17 bases between the germline ends. For the CDR3, the DNA is TGTGCCACCAGTGCCTCGGTTGTGGGCTCTAATGAGCAGTTCTTC. Translation gives CATSASVVGSNEQFF.

The rearrangement links TRBV5-1 to TRBJ2-1, with TRBD2 matching over 9 bases. The germline CDR1 and CDR2 sequences are SGHRS and YFSETQ. With 3 bases clipped from V and 3 bases from J, the junction kept 4 bases outside the gene matches. The CDR3 extends over 15 amino acids. CDR3 DNA: TGCGCCAGCAGCTACAGCGGGGGGAACTACAATGAGCAGTTCTTC. It is translated as CASSYSGGNYNEQFF.

This clone was recorded once. The gene calls are TRBV12-3 or TRBV12-4 and TRBJ1-1, with 9 bases matching TRBD1. The J segment lost 11 bases and the V segment lost 1 base, leaving 5 bases of the junction unmatched. The CDR3 length is 13 residues. CDR3 sequence (DNA): TGTGCCAGCAGTTTAGGGACAGGGGTGGGCGCTTTCTTT. It is translated as CASSLGTGVGAFF.

This clone was seen a single time. The V and J genes are TRBV19 and TRBJ1-1; no clear D gene. This CDR3 is built from 14 residues. CDR1 is LNHDA and CDR2 is SQIVND in the germline V gene (reference sequence). V gave up 1 base and J gave up 6 bases, with 12 bases separating them. The CDR3 DNA reads as TGTGCCAGTAGTATAGTAGGAGGGCCCGCTGAAGCTTTCTTT. It specifies CASSIVGGPAEAFF.